This T cell receptor (beta chain) stems from a study of regulatory T cells in long-lasting Graves disease. Sequencing libraries for TCR beta were prepared with iRepertoire HTBI primers and Arm-PCR of CDR3 regions. One entry per CDR3 protein results from TCRdb running MiXCR on the multiplex PCR reads. The table lists 350,000 to 450,000 distinct CDR3 sequences, approximately 15% of them singletons. The sample's time point: newly diagnosed GD, antithyroid drugs for less than 3 months. The authors made the TCR library using RNA they extracted from PBMCs. Germline CDR1 is SGHNT and CDR2 is YYREEE (reference sequence). After removal of 4 bases from V and 0 bases from J, the junction contained 7 bases not matched to a gene. The CDR3 is 15 amino acids. This clonotype was counted only a few times. These sequences were also reported in another study, on T cells in Graves' hyperthyroidism and ophthalmopathy. That publication notes: HTBI primers drove first-round RT-PCR of the TCR CDR3.

Sequenced material: peripheral blood mononuclear cells (PBMCs), taken at new diagnosis, from a patient treated with antithyroid drugs. The chain couples TRBV5-4 to TRBJ2-7, with 7 bases matching TRBD1. The sequence was obtained from a woman under 40 with Graves disease. DNA for the CDR3: TGTGCCAGCAGCCCTTGGGACAGCTCCTCCTACGAGCAGTACTTC. It translates to CASSPWDSSSYEQYF.